The clone carrying this T cell receptor (beta chain) was recorded a few times. Trimming left V 1 base short and J 5 bases short, with 12 bases between. CDR1 is MNHEY and CDR2 is SMNVEV in the germline V gene (reference sequence). CDR3 length: 15 residues. The authors' processing: Nucleated cell counts were estimated from reference gene primer amplification. Measured with immunoSEQ multiplex PCR; TCRdb has only the in-frame clones, and not every one. The V and J calls and the clone size are those of that table, but D and trimming were determined from the DNA. The data hold 300,000 to 400,000 clones, with approximately 90% observed a single time. Seattle enrolled patients during active infection and tracked them longitudinally. These data come from a study of blood T cell repertoires in COVID-19. The overall study: COVID-19 samples, acute and convalescent, were from the United States, Italy and Spain. Nucleic acid was either cDNA or gDNA, and it came from T cells, B-cell-depleted T cells, or PBMCs.

This chain uses TRBV27 with TRBJ1-3, with D hard to call. Sequenced: peripheral blood. This clonotype originated in a man aged 25 to 40 with COVID-19, enrolled during active disease. The CDR3 bases are TGTGCCAGCAGTTTATTACCTCTTGCGCGAAACACCATATATTTT. This codes for CASSLLPLARNTIYF.